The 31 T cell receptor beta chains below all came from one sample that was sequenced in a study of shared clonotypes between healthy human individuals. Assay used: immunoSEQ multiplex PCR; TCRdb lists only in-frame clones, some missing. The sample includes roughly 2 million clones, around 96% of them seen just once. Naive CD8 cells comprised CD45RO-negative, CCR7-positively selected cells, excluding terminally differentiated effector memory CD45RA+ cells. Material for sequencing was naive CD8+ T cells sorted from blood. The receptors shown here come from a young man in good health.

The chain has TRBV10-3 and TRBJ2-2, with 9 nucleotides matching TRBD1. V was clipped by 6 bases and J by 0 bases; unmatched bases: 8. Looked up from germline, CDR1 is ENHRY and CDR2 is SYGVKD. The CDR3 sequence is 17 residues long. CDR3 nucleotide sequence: TGTGCCATCAGGGATATACAGGGGGCTTCGAACACCGGGGAGCTGTTTTTT. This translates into CAIRDIQGASNTGELFF.

The CDR3 is CASSVDTRTLEYF. The CDR3 region has the DNA TGTGCCAGCAGCGTAGACACTAGGACCCTCGAGTATTTT. This chain joins TRBV9 and TRBJ2-3, with a tentative D call TRBD2 (5 bases). Germline V CDR1 and CDR2: SGDLS, YYNGEE. The CDR3 contains 13 residues. Trimming removed 0 bases at V and 13 bases at J, with 15 bases between.

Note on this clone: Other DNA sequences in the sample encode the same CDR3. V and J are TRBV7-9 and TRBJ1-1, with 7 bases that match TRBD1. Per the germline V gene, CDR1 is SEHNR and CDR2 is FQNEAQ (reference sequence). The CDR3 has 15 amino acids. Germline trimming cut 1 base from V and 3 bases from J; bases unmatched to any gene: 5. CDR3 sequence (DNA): TGTGCCAGCAGCTTAGTTGGCAGGGGGGACACTGAAGCTTTCTTT. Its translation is CASSLVGRGDTEAFF.

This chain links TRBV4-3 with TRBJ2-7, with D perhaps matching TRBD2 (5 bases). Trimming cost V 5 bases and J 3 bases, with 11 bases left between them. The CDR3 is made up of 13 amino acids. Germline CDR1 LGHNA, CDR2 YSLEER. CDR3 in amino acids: CASSAGLNYEQYF. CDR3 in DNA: TGCGCCAGCAGCGCGGGCCTCAACTACGAGCAGTACTTC.

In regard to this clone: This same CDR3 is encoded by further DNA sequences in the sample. For the CDR3, the DNA is TGTGCCAGCAGCTTAGTGGGCGCCTACGAGCAGTACTTC. It translates to CASSLVGAYEQYF. The chain uses TRBV7-9 and TRBJ2-7; unclear D gene. The germline gives CDR1 SEHNR, CDR2 FQNEAQ (reference sequence). Between the trimmed V and J ends, which lost 1 base and 2 bases, there was a span of 6 bases. This CDR3 has 13 amino acids.

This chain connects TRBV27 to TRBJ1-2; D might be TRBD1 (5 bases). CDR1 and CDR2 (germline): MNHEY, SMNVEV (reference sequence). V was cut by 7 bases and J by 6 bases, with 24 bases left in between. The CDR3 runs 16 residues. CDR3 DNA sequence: TGTGCCAGCACTACCGGAGGGACGGCGTTCCTGAATGGCTACACCTTC. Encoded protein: CASTTGGTAFLNGYTF.

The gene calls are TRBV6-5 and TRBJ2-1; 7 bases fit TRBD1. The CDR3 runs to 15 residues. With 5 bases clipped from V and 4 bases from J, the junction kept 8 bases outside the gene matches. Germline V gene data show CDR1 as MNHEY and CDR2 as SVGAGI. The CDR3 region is CASSKQGYGYNEQFF. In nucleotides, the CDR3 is TGTGCCAGCAGTAAACAGGGGTATGGGTACAATGAGCAGTTCTTC.

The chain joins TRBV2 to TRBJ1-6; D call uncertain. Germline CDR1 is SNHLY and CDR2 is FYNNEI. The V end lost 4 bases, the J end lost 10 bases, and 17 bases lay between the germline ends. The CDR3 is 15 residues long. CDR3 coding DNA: TGTGCCAGCAGTGCCCTTTTGGGTGCGATCTCACCCCTCCACTTT. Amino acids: CASSALLGAISPLHF.

CDR3 amino acids: CASSGGLAGGYEQYF. The CDR3 region has the DNA TGTGCCAGCAGCGGAGGACTAGCGGGAGGGTACGAGCAGTACTTC. The V call is TRBV5-4, the J call TRBJ2-7, with TRBD2 matching 15 bases. The CDR3 covers 15 residues. CDR1 is SGHNT, CDR2 YYREEE, per germline (reference sequence). Germline trimming cut 4 bases from V and 4 bases from J; bases unmatched to any gene: 3.

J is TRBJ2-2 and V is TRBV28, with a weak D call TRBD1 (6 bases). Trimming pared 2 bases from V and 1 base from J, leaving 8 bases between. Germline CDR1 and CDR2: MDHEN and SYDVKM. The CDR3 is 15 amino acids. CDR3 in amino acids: CASSLTGQNTGELFF. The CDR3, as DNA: TGTGCCAGCAGTTTAACGGGACAGAACACCGGGGAGCTGTTTTTT.

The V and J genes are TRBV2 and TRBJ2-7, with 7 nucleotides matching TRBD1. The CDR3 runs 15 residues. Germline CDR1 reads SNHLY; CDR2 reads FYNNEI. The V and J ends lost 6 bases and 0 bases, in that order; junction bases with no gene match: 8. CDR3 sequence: CASSTGTDDSYEQYF. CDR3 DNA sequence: TGTGCCAGCAGCACCGGGACAGACGACTCCTACGAGCAGTACTTC.

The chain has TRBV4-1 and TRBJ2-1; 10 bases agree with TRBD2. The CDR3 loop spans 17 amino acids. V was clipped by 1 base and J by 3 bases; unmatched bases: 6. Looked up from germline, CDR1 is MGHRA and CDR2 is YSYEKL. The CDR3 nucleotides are TGCGCCAGCAGCCAAGTGGCTAGCGGGAGTAACTACAATGAGCAGTTCTTC. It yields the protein CASSQVASGSNYNEQFF.

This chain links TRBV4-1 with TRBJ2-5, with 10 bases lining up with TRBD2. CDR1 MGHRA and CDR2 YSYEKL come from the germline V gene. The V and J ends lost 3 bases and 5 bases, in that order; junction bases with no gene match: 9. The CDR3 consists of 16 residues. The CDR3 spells CASSQAPSGGLETQYF. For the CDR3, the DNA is TGCGCCAGCAGCCAGGCCCCTAGCGGGGGTTTGGAGACCCAGTACTTC.

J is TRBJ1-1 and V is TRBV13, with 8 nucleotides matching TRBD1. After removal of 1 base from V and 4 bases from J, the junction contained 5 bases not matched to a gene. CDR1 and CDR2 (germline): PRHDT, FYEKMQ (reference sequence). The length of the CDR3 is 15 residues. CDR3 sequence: CASSLETGGFTEAFF. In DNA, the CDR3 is TGTGCCAGCAGCTTAGAAACAGGGGGATTCACTGAAGCTTTCTTT.

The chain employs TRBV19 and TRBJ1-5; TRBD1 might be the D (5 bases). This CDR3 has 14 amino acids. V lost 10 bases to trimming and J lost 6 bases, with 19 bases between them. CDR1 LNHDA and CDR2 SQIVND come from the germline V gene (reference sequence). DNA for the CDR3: TGTGCCACCAGCTCCCCTGCAGGGAGTCAGCCCCAGCATTTT. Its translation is CATSSPAGSQPQHF.

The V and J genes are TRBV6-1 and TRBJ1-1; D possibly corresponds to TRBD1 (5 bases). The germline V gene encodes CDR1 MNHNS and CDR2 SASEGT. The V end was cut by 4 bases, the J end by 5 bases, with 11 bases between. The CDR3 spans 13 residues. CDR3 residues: CASSGGRSTEAFF. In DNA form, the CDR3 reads TGTGCCAGCAGTGGGGGACGTTCGACTGAAGCTTTCTTT.

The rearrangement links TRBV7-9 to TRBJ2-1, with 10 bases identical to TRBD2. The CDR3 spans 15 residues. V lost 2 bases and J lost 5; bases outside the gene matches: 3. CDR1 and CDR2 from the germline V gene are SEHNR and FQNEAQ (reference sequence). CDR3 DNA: TGTGCCAGCAGCTTAATTCTAGCGGGAGACAATGAGCAGTTCTTC. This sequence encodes CASSLILAGDNEQFF.

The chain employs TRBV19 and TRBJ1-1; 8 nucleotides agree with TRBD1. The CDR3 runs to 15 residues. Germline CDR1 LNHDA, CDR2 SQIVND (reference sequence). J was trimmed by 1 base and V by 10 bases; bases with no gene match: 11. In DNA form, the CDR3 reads TGTGCCATTACAACCGGGACAGGAGAGAACACTGAAGCTTTCTTT. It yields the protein CAITTGTGENTEAFF. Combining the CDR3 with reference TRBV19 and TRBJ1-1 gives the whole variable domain DGGITQSPKYLFRKEGQNVTLSCEQNLNHDAMYWYRQDPGQGLRLIYYSQIVNDFQKGDIAEGYSVSREKKESFPLTVTSAQKNPTAFYLCAITTGTGENTEAFFGQGTRLTVV.

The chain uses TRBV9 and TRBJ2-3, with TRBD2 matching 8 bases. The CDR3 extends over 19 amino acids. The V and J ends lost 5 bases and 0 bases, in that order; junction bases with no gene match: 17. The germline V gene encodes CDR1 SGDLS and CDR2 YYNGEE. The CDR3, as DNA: TGTGCCAGCAGTACACACTTGAGCGGGGGTTCTACTAGCACAGATACGCAGTATTTT. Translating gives CASSTHLSGGSTSTDTQYF. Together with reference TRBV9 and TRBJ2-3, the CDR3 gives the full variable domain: DSGVTQTPKHLITATGQRVTLRCSPRSGDLSVYWYQQSLDQGLQFLIQYYNGEERAKGNILERFSAQQFPDLHSELNLSSLELGDSALYFCASSTHLSGGSTSTDTQYFGPGTRLTVL.

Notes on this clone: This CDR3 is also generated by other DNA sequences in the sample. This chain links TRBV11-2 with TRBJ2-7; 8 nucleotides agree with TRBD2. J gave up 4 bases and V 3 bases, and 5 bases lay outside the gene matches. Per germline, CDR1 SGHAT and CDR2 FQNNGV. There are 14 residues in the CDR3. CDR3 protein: CASSFGTSGYEQYF. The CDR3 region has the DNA TGTGCCAGCAGCTTCGGGACTAGTGGGTACGAGCAGTACTTC.

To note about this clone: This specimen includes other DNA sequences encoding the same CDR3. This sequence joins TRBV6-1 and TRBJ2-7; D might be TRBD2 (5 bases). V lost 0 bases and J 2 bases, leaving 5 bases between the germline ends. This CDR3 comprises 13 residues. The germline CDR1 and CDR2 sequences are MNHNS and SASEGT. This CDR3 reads CASSEARAYEQYF. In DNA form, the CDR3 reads TGTGCCAGCAGTGAAGCGCGGGCCTACGAGCAGTACTTC.

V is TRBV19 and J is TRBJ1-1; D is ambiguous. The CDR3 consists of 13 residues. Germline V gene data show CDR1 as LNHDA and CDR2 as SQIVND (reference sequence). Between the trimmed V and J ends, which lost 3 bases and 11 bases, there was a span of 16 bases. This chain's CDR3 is CASSILEAASAFF. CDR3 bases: TGTGCCAGTAGTATTTTGGAGGCAGCTTCCGCTTTCTTT.

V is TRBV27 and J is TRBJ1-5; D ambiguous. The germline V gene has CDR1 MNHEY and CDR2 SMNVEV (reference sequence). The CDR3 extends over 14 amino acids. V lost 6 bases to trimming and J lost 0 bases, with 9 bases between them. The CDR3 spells CASRSLNSNQPQHF. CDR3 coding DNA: TGTGCCAGCAGGAGCCTAAATAGCAATCAGCCCCAGCATTTT.

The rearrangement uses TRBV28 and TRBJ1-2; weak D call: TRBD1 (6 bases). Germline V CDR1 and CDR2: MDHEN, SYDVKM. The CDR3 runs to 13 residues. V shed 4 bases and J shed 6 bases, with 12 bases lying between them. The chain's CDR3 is CASSWDTGDGYTF. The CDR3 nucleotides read TGTGCCAGCAGTTGGGACACCGGGGATGGCTACACCTTC.

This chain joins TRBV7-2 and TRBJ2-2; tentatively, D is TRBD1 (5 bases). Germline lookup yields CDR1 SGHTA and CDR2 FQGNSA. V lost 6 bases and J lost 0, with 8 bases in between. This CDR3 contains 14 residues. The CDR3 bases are TGTGCCAGCAGGGACAACGCGAACACCGGGGAGCTGTTTTTT. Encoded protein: CASRDNANTGELFF.

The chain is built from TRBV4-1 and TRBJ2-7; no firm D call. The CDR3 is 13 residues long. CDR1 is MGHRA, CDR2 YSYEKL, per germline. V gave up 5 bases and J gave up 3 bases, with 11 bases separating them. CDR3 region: CASSERLGYEQYF. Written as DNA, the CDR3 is TGCGCCAGCAGCGAGCGACTTGGCTACGAGCAGTACTTC.

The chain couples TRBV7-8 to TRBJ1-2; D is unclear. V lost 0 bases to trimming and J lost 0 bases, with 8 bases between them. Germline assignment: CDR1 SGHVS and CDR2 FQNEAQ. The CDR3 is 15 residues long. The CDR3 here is CASSLALGANYGYTF. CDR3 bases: TGTGCCAGCAGCTTAGCGTTAGGAGCTAACTATGGCTACACCTTC.

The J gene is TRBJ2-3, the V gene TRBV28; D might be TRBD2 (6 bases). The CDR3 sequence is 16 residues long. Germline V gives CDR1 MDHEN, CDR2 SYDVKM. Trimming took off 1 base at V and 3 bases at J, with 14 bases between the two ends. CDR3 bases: TGTGCCAGCAGTTTATCCCCCCGTGGAGGGACAGATACGCAGTATTTT. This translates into CASSLSPRGGTDTQYF.

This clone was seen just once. The CDR3 here is CAISESGRSSYEQYF. In DNA form, the CDR3 reads TGTGCCATCAGTGAGTCTGGTAGGAGCTCCTACGAGCAGTACTTC. The rearrangement links TRBV10-3 to TRBJ2-7, with unresolved D. Per the germline V gene, CDR1 is ENHRY and CDR2 is SYGVKD. The CDR3 extends over 15 amino acids. Trimming stripped 0 bases from V and 0 bases from J, with 9 bases between.

CDR3 nucleotide sequence: TGTGCCCTGTTTGATGGCTACTATGGCTACACCTTC. Translating gives CALFDGYYGYTF. V is TRBV10-3 and J is TRBJ1-2; unclear D gene. Trimming took off 11 bases at V and 3 bases at J, with 13 bases between the two ends. CDR1 is ENHRY and CDR2 is SYGVKD in the germline V gene. The CDR3 spans 12 residues.

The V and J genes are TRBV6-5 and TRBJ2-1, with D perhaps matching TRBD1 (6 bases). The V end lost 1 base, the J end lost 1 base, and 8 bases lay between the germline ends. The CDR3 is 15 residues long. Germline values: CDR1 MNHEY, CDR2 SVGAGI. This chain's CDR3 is CASSYLQGSYNEQFF. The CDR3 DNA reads TGTGCCAGCAGTTACTTACAGGGATCCTACAATGAGCAGTTCTTC.